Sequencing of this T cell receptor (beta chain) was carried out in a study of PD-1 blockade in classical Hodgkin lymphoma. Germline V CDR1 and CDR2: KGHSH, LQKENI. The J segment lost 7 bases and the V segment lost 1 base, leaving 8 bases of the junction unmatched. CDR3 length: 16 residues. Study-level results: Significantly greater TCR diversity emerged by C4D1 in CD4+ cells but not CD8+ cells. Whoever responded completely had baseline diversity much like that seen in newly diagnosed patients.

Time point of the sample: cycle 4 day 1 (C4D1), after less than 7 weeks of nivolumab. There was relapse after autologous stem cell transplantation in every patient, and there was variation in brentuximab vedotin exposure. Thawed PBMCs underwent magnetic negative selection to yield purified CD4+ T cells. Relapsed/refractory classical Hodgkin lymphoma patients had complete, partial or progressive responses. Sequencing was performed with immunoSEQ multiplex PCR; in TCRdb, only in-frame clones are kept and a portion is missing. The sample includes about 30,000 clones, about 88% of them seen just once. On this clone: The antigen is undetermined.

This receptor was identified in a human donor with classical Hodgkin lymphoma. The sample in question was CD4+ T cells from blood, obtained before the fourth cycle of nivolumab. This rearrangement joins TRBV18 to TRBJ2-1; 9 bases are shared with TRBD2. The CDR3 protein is CASSPQVAGVGNEQFF. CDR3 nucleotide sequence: TGTGCCAGCTCACCACAAGTAGCGGGAGTAGGAAATGAGCAGTTCTTC.